The TCR beta chain under discussion was sequenced for a study of cytomegalovirus exposure and HLA in healthy donors listed by TCRdb under 2017. Study-wide context: A later analysis indicated that the 120 validation repertoires were generated on the platform also employed for the approximately 700 repertoires of the first cohort. The study was designed to test whether signatures of past pathogen exposure could be identified by cataloging public T cell receptors. In addition to the first cohort of 666 subjects, a separate validation cohort of under 150 different subjects was used. High-throughput TCR immunosequencing, statistical association of individual TCRs with disease status, and machine learning were combined to predict cytomegalovirus infection status. The research as a whole found: A later analysis had no HLA typing for the validation cohort, so co-occurrence there was scored across all 130 or so repertoires. Most TCR sequences were observed very rarely across donors, whereas some public TCRs were present in many individuals. In the study, roughly 160 TCR beta chains were listed as associated with cytomegalovirus. The authors suggested that the approach could potentially be generalized to other disease states and immunological phenotypes. Of the cluster scores, 90% to 95% were above 0 in a later analysis, which found that TCRs clustered in the first cohort also tended to co-occur in the 120 validation repertoires. The classifier was reported to diagnose cytomegalovirus status with high specificity and sensitivity in both the original and validation cohorts. In vitro tests confirmed that a few of the cytomegalovirus-associated TCR beta chains recognize cytomegalovirus antigens.

Its CDR3 holds 14 amino acids, cysteine through phenylalanine. Only CDR3 DNA is held: 42 bases, read in frame from base 1. The germline ends are 10 bases apart after V is trimmed by 4 bases and J by 1 base. From the germline V gene, CDR1 is SGHTA and CDR2 is FQGNSA. Donors formed part of the validation cohort, which comprised fewer than 150 subjects and was distinct from the first cohort of 550 to 850 subjects. Libraries were constructed by the immunoSEQ multiplex PCR assay. Regarding the original processing steps: A statistical classification framework was built for diagnosing cytomegalovirus status from the catalog of TCR beta chain sequences. TCRdb took over this immuneACCESS table, retaining in-frame rearrangements with V and J assigned. Such tables are incomplete; in checked studies, under half of the missing clones stem from an unresolved V gene, and the remainder is unexplained. Clone size and V and J calls were adopted from that table, with D and trimming inferred from the DNA. In this sample the table shows roughly 190,000 clones, about 89% of which occur a single time. 6% to 8% of the sample goes to the ten largest clones.

Comments on this clone: Its antigen target is currently unknown. Base qualities are missing; no much larger clone stands one base away.

The V gene is TRBV7-2 and the J gene is TRBJ1-1; the D region possibly corresponds to TRBD1 (5 bases align). Sequencing was performed on PBMCs. The receptor's source is a man aged 25-40 years in good health and CMV-seropositive. In nucleotide form, the sequence is TGTGCCAGCAGCTCCCTAGGGGAGAACACTGAAGCTTTCTTT. Its protein product is CASSSLGENTEAFF.